This TCR beta chain was recorded in a study of T cell clonotyping in hematopoietic cell transplantation. Regarding the study as a whole: Few recipient clonotypes overlapped donors; over 95% were de novo at given depth. Pathologically expanded recipient clonotypes increased progressively from day 30 to day 180 as diversity fell.

Remarks on this clone: Its antigen is undetermined.

Assay used: immunoSEQ multiplex PCR; TCRdb lists only in-frame clones, some missing. The sample has roughly 15,000 clones; roughly 64% are singletons. CDR3 length: 12 residues. Germline CDR1 reads SGHVS; CDR2 reads FQNEAQ. V shed 2 bases and J shed 8 bases, with 9 bases lying between them. What was sequenced was PBMCs. This rearrangement joins TRBV7-8 to TRBJ1-2; D is possibly TRBD1 (5 bases). The sequence derives from a human donor who either received an allogeneic hematopoietic cell transplant for a myeloid malignancy or was a related donor (not recorded which). Some clones in this sample may be carry-over from other donors' samples. In DNA form, the CDR3 reads TGTGCCAGCAGCTTAAGAGGGGACGGCTACACCTTC. This codes for CASSLRGDGYTF.